One and the same sample provided the 25 T cell receptor beta chains below, sequenced in a study of graft-versus-host responses after intestinal transplantation. Which antigens these TCRs recognize remains unknown. The table came from immunoSEQ multiplex PCR; TCRdb's copy has only in-frame clones and leaves some out. Among roughly 120,000 clones listed, around nine tenths were seen once. Sequencing was performed on unstimulated CD4+ T cells sorted from spleen or lymph node cells, taken before transplant. These receptor sequences come from a human donor who was the organ donor for an intestinal transplant.

The gene calls are TRBV6-6 and TRBJ2-4; 9 bases align to TRBD2. There are 16 residues in the CDR3. V lost 6 bases and J lost 0; bases outside the gene matches: 6. In germline, CDR1 is MNHNY, CDR2 SVGAGI (reference sequence). CDR3 amino acids: CASRSGGPVAKNIQYF. For the CDR3, the DNA is TGTGCCAGCAGGAGCGGGGGGCCCGTAGCCAAAAACATTCAGTACTTC.

The rearrangement joins TRBV11-2 to TRBJ2-2; possibly TRBD2 for D (5 bases). The length of the CDR3 is 13 residues. Germline assignment: CDR1 SGHAT and CDR2 FQNNGV. V was clipped by 8 bases and J by 1 base, with 8 bases between them. The CDR3 here is CASASGNTGELFF. The CDR3 DNA is TGTGCCAGCGCGAGCGGGAACACCGGGGAGCTGTTTTTT.

The chain has TRBV30 and TRBJ2-5; D perhaps matches TRBD2 (6 bases). V dropped 0 bases and J dropped 5 bases, with 22 bases sitting between them. The CDR3 has 17 amino acids. CDR1 is GTSNPN, CDR2 SVGIG, per germline (reference sequence). The CDR3 is CAWSVSRPEGRSETQYF. The CDR3 DNA follows: TGTGCCTGGAGTGTATCTCGTCCGGAAGGGAGGTCTGAGACCCAGTACTTC.

J is TRBJ1-6 and V is TRBV28; D is possibly TRBD1 (5 bases). Germline V gene lookup returns CDR1 MDHEN and CDR2 SYDVKM. The CDR3 is made up of 15 amino acids. Deletions cut 3 bases from V and 7 bases from J, with 13 bases between. The DNA of the CDR3 is TGTGCCAGCAGTTTCCGGAGGGGTGGGAATTCACCCCTCCACTTT. It is translated as CASSFRRGGNSPLHF.

This sequence joins TRBV2 and TRBJ1-1, with TRBD1 matching 8 bases. Germline CDR1 reads SNHLY; CDR2 reads FYNNEI. Losses at the gene ends were 5 bases for V and 5 bases for J; bases not matched to a gene: 7. The CDR3 length is 14 residues. CDR3 DNA sequence: TGTGCCAGCAGTAAGGACAGGGCGAGAACTGAAGCTTTCTTT. Residues: CASSKDRARTEAFF.

The chain employs TRBV28 and TRBJ2-5, with 14 bases lining up with TRBD2. V shed 6 bases, J shed 6 bases, and the junction held 6 bases outside the gene matches. CDR1 MDHEN and CDR2 SYDVKM come from the germline V gene. The CDR3 runs to 15 residues. The CDR3 region is CASSWGLAGVQTQYF. The CDR3 region has the DNA TGTGCCAGCAGCTGGGGACTAGCGGGAGTGCAGACCCAGTACTTC.

V is TRBV5-4 and J is TRBJ1-2, with D tentatively TRBD1 (5 bases). The CDR3 sequence is 15 residues long. Germline V CDR1 and CDR2: SGHNT, YYREEE (reference sequence). Trimming shortened V by 1 base and J by 3 bases, and 13 bases separated the two germline ends. CDR3 loop: CASSLLRGSDYGYTF. The CDR3 nucleotides are TGTGCCAGCAGCTTGCTCCGGGGCTCGGACTATGGCTACACCTTC.

The chain is built from TRBV5-1 and TRBJ2-5, with TRBD2 identical over 8 bases. Losses at the gene ends were 1 base for V and 4 bases for J; bases not matched to a gene: 9. Germline CDR1 is SGHRS and CDR2 is YFSETQ. CDR3 length: 16 amino acids. The CDR3 DNA follows: TGCGCCAGCAGCTTGCCTCCGGGAGGGCCCCCAGAGACCCAGTACTTC. The encoded protein is CASSLPPGGPPETQYF.

This clone was seen just once. The rearrangement joins TRBV6-5 to TRBJ2-7, with 12 bases fitting TRBD2. Losses at the gene ends were 5 bases for V and 10 bases for J; bases not matched to a gene: 9. This CDR3 spans 14 amino acids. CDR1 and CDR2 (germline): MNHEY, SVGAGI. In DNA, the CDR3 is TGTGCCAGCAGTAGCGGACTAGCGGGGAAATATCAGTACTTC. The encoded protein is CASSSGLAGKYQYF.

This clone was observed a few times. The CDR3 loop is CASSYIDRVNYGYTF. The DNA for the CDR3 is TGTGCCAGCAGTTACATAGACAGGGTTAACTATGGCTACACCTTC. This chain links TRBV6-5 with TRBJ1-2, with 7 bases lining up with TRBD1. Germline CDR1 is MNHEY and CDR2 is SVGAGI. There are 15 residues in the CDR3. With V trimmed by 2 bases and J by 1 base, 4 bases remained unmatched.

V gene TRBV6-6 combines with J gene TRBJ1-5, with D possibly TRBD1 on 5 matching bases. Germline V gene lookup returns CDR1 MNHNY and CDR2 SVGAGI (reference sequence). This CDR3 spans 13 amino acids. Deletions cut 6 bases from V and 5 bases from J, with 11 bases between. This CDR3 is CASRRGVDQPQHF. The DNA for the CDR3 is TGTGCCAGCAGGAGGGGCGTGGATCAGCCCCAGCATTTT.

This rearrangement joins TRBV6-1 to TRBJ1-1; D uncertain. Germline V gives CDR1 MNHNS, CDR2 SASEGT. CDR3 length: 14 residues. V was shortened by 1 base and J by 0 bases, with 6 bases between the two germline ends. This chain's CDR3 is CASSEVPVNTEAFF. The CDR3 nucleotides are TGTGCCAGCAGTGAAGTCCCAGTGAACACTGAAGCTTTCTTT.

The chain is built from TRBV6-5 and TRBJ2-1; a possible D gene is TRBD1 (6 bases). The CDR3 runs to 12 residues. V lost 6 bases to trimming and J lost 12 bases, with 15 bases between them. Germline V CDR1 and CDR2: MNHEY, SVGAGI. CDR3 sequence: CASSRSTGRQFF. CDR3 nucleotides: TGTGCCAGCAGCCGGTCCACAGGGAGGCAGTTCTTC.

The chain links TRBV25-1 to TRBJ2-7; the D gene is possibly TRBD2 (5 bases). The germline gives CDR1 MGHDK, CDR2 SYGVNS. V lost 3 bases to trimming and J lost 2 bases, with 8 bases between them. The CDR3 sequence is 13 residues long. Written as DNA, the CDR3 is TGTGCCAGCAGTGACAGCGGCCCCTACGAGCAGTACTTC. It is translated as CASSDSGPYEQYF.

This chain joins TRBV6-5 and TRBJ1-5; 7 nucleotides line up with TRBD1. CDR3 length equals 15 residues. The V gene's germline CDR1 is MNHEY and CDR2 SVGAGI. The J segment lost 9 bases and the V segment lost 6 bases, leaving 14 bases of the junction unmatched. The CDR3 protein is CASRVDRASSGPQHF. For the CDR3, the DNA is TGTGCCAGCAGGGTAGACAGGGCCTCCTCGGGGCCCCAGCATTTT.

CDR3 nucleotide sequence: TGTGCCAGCAGCTTCGGACTAGCGGGACGTAGCACAGATACGCAGTATTTT. It is translated as CASSFGLAGRSTDTQYF. The V and J genes are TRBV7-2 and TRBJ2-3; TRBD2 aligns across 12 bases. Germline values: CDR1 SGHTA, CDR2 FQGNSA. The CDR3 sequence is 17 residues long. The V segment lost 3 bases and the J segment 0 bases; nucleotides outside the gene matches: 4.

The rearrangement uses TRBV5-4 and TRBJ1-2; D uncertain. CDR3 length: 12 amino acids. V was cut by 7 bases and J by 4 bases, with 11 bases left in between. Germline values: CDR1 SGHNT, CDR2 YYREEE (reference sequence). The CDR3 loop is CASPGKTYGYTF. The CDR3 nucleotides read TGTGCCAGCCCAGGAAAGACCTATGGCTACACCTTC.

This clone was detected a few times. The rearrangement joins TRBV19 to TRBJ1-2; no clear D. Trimming left V 4 bases short and J 8 bases short, with 14 bases between. Per germline, CDR1 LNHDA and CDR2 SQIVND (reference sequence). The CDR3 consists of 13 residues. CDR3 in amino acids: CASSTNAREGYTF. The CDR3, as DNA: TGTGCCAGTAGTACGAATGCCCGGGAGGGCTACACCTTC.

V usage is TRBV7-9 and J usage is TRBJ1-3; D gene uncertain. The CDR3 is 15 residues long. Trimming removed 2 bases from V and 4 bases from J, with 12 bases in between. In germline, CDR1 is SEHNR, CDR2 FQNEAQ (reference sequence). CDR3 in DNA: TGTGCCAGCAGCTTATCTGCCAACTGGGGAAACACCATATATTTT. Translating gives CASSLSANWGNTIYF.

The V and J genes are TRBV6-1 and TRBJ2-1, with TRBD2 identical over 10 bases. Losses at the gene ends were 5 bases for V and 7 bases for J; bases not matched to a gene: 8. The CDR3 has 15 residues. The germline gives CDR1 MNHNS, CDR2 SASEGT. CDR3 sequence (DNA): TGTGCCAGCAGTCCTCTAGCGGGAGTTGTGAATGAGCAGTTCTTC. As protein: CASSPLAGVVNEQFF.

There are a few counts of this clone. The gene calls are TRBV7-9 and TRBJ2-7, with 8 nucleotides matching TRBD1. Germline-derived CDR1 and CDR2 are SEHNR and FQNEAQ (reference sequence). Trimming at V came to 1 base and at J to 5 bases, leaving 7 bases not matched to a gene. The CDR3 spans 15 residues. CDR3 nucleotides: TGTGCCAGCAGCTTAGGGATCCCAGGGGGCGACGAGCAGTACTTC. This gives the protein CASSLGIPGGDEQYF. The whole variable domain, filled in from reference TRBV7-9 and TRBJ2-7, reads DTGVSQNPRHKITKRGQNVTFRCDPISEHNRLYWYRQTLGQGPEFLTYFQNEAQLEKSRLLSDRFSAERPKGSFSTLEIQRTEQGDSAMYLCASSLGIPGGDEQYFGPGTRLTVT.

This rearrangement joins TRBV19 to TRBJ1-4; D is ambiguous. CDR1 LNHDA and CDR2 SQIVND come from the germline V gene (reference sequence). CDR3 length equals 13 residues. The ends were cut back, 6 bases at V and 2 bases at J, with 7 bases in the middle. The CDR3 sequence: CASRVSTNEKLFF. CDR3 in DNA: TGTGCCAGTAGGGTTTCTACTAATGAAAAACTGTTTTTT.

This clone was observed a handful of times. The rearrangement joins TRBV2 to TRBJ2-7, with D possibly matching TRBD2 (5 bases). The CDR3 loop spans 13 amino acids. V was trimmed by 5 bases and J by 2 bases, leaving 10 bases between them. Germline loops: CDR1 SNHLY, CDR2 FYNNEI. DNA for the CDR3: TGTGCCAGCAGTCCTCTCGGGGCCTACGAGCAGTACTTC. Amino acid sequence: CASSPLGAYEQYF.

The chain has TRBV19 and TRBJ2-7; TRBD2 is a possible D gene (6 bases). V was shortened by 5 bases and J by 2 bases, with 10 bases between the two germline ends. The V gene's germline CDR1 is LNHDA and CDR2 SQIVND (reference sequence). There are 13 residues in the CDR3. The CDR3 DNA sequence: TGTGCCAGTAGTTGGGACTCCACCTACGAGCAGTACTTC. This gives the protein CASSWDSTYEQYF.

Turning to this clone: A junction end diverges from the germline sequence, so it may reflect a read error. The chain couples TRBV5-1 to TRBJ2-1; perhaps TRBD2 as D (7 bases). The length of the CDR3 is 15 residues. The germline V gene encodes CDR1 SGHRS and CDR2 YFSETQ. CDR3 nucleotide sequence: TGCGCCCGCAGCTTGGGAGGGGGGGAAGGGAATGAGCAGTTCTTC. Translated: CARSLGGGEGNEQFF.